These T cell receptor beta chains were read from a single sample in a study of blood T cell repertoires in COVID-19. TCRdb's copy holds only in-frame clones and misses some; the assay was immunoSEQ multiplex PCR. This sample yields 140,000 to 150,000 clones, of which about 83% are seen a single time; roughly 3.5% belongs to the top ten. Sequenced sample: PBMCs or T cells enriched from blood (not recorded which). Source of these receptors: a woman in her fifties or sixties with acute COVID-19. The CDR3 runs from the conserved cysteine through the conserved F or W. Fields, in order: V gene, clone size, J gene, D gene, CDR3 DNA, CDR3 protein. D genes are given only for firm matches. Clone size is stated in some rows and not others, as once, few, many or a class when expanded.

TRBV24-1	NA	TRBJ1-2	TRBD1	TGTGCCACCAGTGATTATACGACAGGGGGAAAGGATGGCTACACCTTC	CATSDYTTGGKDGYTF
TRBV11-2	NA	TRBJ1-5	TRBD1	TGTGCCAGCAGCTGGGGGACAGGGATAACTCAGCCCCAGCATTTT	CASSWGTGITQPQHF
TRBV7-9	NA	TRBJ2-2	TRBD1	TGTGCCAGCCAACAGGGGTTGTACACCGGGGAGCTGTTTTTT	CASQQGLYTGELFF
TRBV3-1/TRBV3-2	NA	TRBJ2-3	TRBD2	TGTGCCAGCAGCCTAGCGGGGGGGGGCACAGATACGCAGTATTTT	CASSLAGGGTDTQYF
TRBV10-1	NA	TRBJ2-5	TRBD2	TGCGCCAGCAGCAGCGGGACTAGCGGACAAGAGACCCAGTACTTC	CASSSGTSGQETQYF
TRBV7-3	NA	TRBJ1-1	TRBD1	TGTGCCAGCAGCTTACAGGGGGTTATGAACACTGAAGCTTTCTTT	CASSLQGVMNTEAFF
TRBV3-1/TRBV3-2	NA	TRBJ2-1	NA	TGTGCCAGCAGCAAACAGGTTTCCGGTGAGCAGTTCTTC	CASSKQVSGEQFF
TRBV5-1	few	TRBJ1-1	TRBD1	TGCGCCAGCAGCGTTCGACAGGGCACTGAAGCTTTCTTT	CASSVRQGTEAFF
TRBV6-1	once	TRBJ1-1	TRBD1	TGTGCCAGCAGTGAGTGGACAGGACCGACGCCTGGAGCTTTCTTT	CASSEWTGPTPGAFF
TRBV21-1	NA	TRBJ2-5	NA	TGTGCCAGCAGCAAAATACAAAAAGAGACCCAGTACTTC	CASSKIQKETQYF
TRBV15	few	TRBJ2-1	NA	TGTGCCACCAGCGGCGAGGACAGATACTCCTACAATGAGCAGTTCTTC	CATSGEDRYSYNEQFF
TRBV4-3	few	TRBJ2-3	NA	TGCGCCAGCAGCCAAGATCTCACAGGGCAGGCGGAAAGGAGTACGCAGTATTTT	CASSQDLTGQAERSTQYF
TRBV9	NA	TRBJ2-2	TRBD2	TGTGCCAGCGATCGGGAGGGCCTCACCGGGGAGCTGTTTTTT	CASDREGLTGELFF
TRBV2	NA	TRBJ2-7	NA	TGTGCCAGCAGGGACGTCGTAGCGGAACCCTACGAGCAGTACTTC	CASRDVVAEPYEQYF
TRBV7-8	medium-sized	TRBJ2-7	TRBD1	TGTGCCAGCAGCTTAACAACAGGGGGCTACGAGCAGTACTTC	CASSLTTGGYEQYF
TRBV5-1	NA	TRBJ2-1	NA	TGCGCCAGCAGCTCGGGCGGACAGAGCTACAATGAGCAGTTCTTC	CASSSGGQSYNEQFF